Below are 4 T cell receptor beta chains sequenced from a single sample in a study of monozygotic twins with inflammatory bowel disease. After re-calling the 5' RACE reads, TCRdb lists one entry per CDR3 protein, DNA absent. The sample table sets out around 400,000 distinct CDR3 sequences. The specimen sequenced was blood. The receptors shown here come from a human donor with ulcerative colitis or Crohn's disease, or a healthy co-twin of an affected twin (not recorded which).

The V gene is TRBV7-2, the J gene TRBJ1-5. The length of the CDR3 is 13 residues. Germline V gene sequence: CDR1 SGHTA, CDR2 FQGNSA. CDR3 sequence: CASSLDRVQPQHF. Supplemented by reference TRBV7-2 and TRBJ1-5, the full variable domain reads GAGVSQSPSNKVTEKGKDVELRCDPISGHTALYWYRQSLGQGLEFLIYFQGNSAPDKSGLPSDRFSAERTGGSVSTLTIQRTQQEDSAVYLCASSLDRVQPQHFGDGTRLSIL.

The rearrangement links TRBV28 to TRBJ1-6; the TCRdb call, TRBD1, lacks DNA for checking. Germline V gives CDR1 MDHEN, CDR2 SYDVKM. The CDR3 runs to 15 residues. CDR3 amino acids: CASIAPSSYNSPLHF.

The genes are TRBV19 and TRBJ1-1; no DNA is available, so the TRBD1 call from TCRdb remains unchecked. The CDR3 consists of 12 residues. Germline V CDR1 and CDR2: LNHDA, SQIVND (reference sequence). The CDR3: CASSTGQGPAFF. The whole variable domain, remainder taken from reference TRBV19 and TRBJ1-1, is DGGITQSPKYLFRKEGQNVTLSCEQNLNHDAMYWYRQDPGQGLRLIYYSQIVNDFQKGDIAEGYSVSREKKESFPLTVTSAQKNPTAFYLCASSTGQGPAFFGQGTRLTVV.

The V gene is TRBV5-4, the J gene TRBJ1-6. The CDR3 length is 15 residues. Germline CDR1 reads SGHNT; CDR2 reads YYREEE (reference sequence). CDR3 protein: CASSLDRGHNSPLHF.